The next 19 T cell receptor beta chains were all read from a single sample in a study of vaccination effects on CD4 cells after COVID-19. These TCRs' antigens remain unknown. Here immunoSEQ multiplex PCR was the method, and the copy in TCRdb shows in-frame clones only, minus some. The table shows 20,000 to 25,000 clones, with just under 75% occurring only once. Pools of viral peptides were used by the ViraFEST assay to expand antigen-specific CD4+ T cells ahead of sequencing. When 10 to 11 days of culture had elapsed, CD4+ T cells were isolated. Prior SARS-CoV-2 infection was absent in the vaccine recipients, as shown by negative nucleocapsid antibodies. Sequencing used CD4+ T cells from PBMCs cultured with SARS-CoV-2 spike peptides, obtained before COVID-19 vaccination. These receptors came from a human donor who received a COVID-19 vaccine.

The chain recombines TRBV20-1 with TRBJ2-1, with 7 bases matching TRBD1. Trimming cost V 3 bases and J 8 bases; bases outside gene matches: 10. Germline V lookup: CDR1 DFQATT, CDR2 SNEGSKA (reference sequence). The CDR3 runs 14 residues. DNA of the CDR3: TGCAGTGCTAGTGCACTACAGGGGTGGGATGAGCAGTTCTTC. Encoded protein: CSASALQGWDEQFF.

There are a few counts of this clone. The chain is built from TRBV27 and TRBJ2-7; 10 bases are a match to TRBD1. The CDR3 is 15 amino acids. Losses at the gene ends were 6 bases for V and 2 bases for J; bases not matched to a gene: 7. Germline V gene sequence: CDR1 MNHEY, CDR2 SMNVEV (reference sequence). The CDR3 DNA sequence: TGTGCCAGCAGCCGGACAGGGGGAACCACCTACGAGCAGTACTTC. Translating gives CASSRTGGTTYEQYF.

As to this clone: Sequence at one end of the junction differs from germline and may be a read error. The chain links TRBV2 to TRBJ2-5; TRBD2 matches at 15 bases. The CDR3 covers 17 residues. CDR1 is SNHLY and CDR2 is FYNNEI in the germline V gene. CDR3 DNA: TGTGCCAGCAGAGAAGGACTAGCGGGGGGGCTCCAAGAGACCCAGTACTTC. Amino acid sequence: CASREGLAGGLQETQYF.

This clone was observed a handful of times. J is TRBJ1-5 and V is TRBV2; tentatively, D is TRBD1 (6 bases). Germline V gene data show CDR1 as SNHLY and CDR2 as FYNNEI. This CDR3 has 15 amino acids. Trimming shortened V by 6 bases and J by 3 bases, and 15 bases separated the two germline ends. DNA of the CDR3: TGTGCCAGCAGCAAAGGCCAGGGGTACAATCAGCCCCAGCATTTT. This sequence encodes CASSKGQGYNQPQHF. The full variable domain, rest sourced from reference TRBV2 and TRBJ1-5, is EPEVTQTPSHQVTQMGQEVILRCVPISNHLYFYWYRQILGQKVEFLVSFYNNEISEKSEIFDDQFSVERPDGSNFTLKIRSTKLEDSAMYFCASSKGQGYNQPQHFGDGTRLSIL.

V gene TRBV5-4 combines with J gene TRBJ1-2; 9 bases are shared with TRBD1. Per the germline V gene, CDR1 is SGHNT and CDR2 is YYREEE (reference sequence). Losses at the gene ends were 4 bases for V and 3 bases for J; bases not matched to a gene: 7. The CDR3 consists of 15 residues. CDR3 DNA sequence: TGTGCCAGCAGCCTAGGGGGACAGGGAGACTATGGCTACACCTTC. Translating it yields CASSLGGQGDYGYTF.

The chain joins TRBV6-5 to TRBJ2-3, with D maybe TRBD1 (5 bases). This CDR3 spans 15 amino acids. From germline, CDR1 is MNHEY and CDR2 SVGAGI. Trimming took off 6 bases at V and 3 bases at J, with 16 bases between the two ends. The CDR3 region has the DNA TGTGCCAGCAGGGGTCTAATCTCAGGGACAGATACGCAGTATTTT. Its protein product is CASRGLISGTDTQYF.

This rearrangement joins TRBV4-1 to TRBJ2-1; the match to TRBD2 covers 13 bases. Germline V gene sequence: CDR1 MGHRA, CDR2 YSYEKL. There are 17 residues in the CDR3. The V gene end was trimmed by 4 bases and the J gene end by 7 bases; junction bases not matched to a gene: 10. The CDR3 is CASSPGLAGPIGNEQFF. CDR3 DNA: TGCGCCAGCAGCCCGGGACTAGCGGGACCTATTGGTAATGAGCAGTTCTTC.

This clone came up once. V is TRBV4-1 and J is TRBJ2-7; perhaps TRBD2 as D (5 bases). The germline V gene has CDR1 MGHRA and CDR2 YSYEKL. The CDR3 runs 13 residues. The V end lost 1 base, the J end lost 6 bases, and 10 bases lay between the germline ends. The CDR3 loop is CASSQGRGGEQYF. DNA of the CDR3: TGCGCCAGCAGCCAAGGAAGAGGAGGCGAGCAGTACTTC.

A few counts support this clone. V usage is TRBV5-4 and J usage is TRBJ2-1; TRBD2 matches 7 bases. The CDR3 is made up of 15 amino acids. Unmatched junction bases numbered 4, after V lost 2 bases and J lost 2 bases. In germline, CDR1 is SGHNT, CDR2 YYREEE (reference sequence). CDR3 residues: CASSLGLAAYNEQFF. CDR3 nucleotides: TGTGCCAGCAGCTTAGGGCTAGCGGCCTACAATGAGCAGTTCTTC.

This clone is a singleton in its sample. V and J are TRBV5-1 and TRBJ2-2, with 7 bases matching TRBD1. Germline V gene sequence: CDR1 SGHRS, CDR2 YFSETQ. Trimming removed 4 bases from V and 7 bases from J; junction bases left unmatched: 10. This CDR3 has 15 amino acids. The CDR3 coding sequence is TGCGCCAGCAGCCTCCAGGACAGGCCGGACGGGGAGCTGTTTTTT. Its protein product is CASSLQDRPDGELFF.

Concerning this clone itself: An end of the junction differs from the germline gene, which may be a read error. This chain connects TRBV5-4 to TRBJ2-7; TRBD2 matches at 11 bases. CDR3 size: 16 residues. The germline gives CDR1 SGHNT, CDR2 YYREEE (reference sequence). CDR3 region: CASSFGLAGGSHEQYF. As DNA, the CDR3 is TGTGCCAGCAGCTTTGGACTAGCGGGCGGCTCCCACGAGCAGTACTTC.

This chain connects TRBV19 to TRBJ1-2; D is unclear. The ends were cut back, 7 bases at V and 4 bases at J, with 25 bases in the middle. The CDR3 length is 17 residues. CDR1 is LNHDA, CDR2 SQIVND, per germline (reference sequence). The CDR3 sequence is CASIPAAQNTGLYGYTF. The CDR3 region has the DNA TGTGCCAGTATACCGGCGGCTCAAAATACCGGCCTCTATGGCTACACCTTC.

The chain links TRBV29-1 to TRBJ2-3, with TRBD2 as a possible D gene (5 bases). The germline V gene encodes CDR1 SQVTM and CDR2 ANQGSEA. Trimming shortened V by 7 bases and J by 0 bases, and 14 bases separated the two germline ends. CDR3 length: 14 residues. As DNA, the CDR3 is TGCAGCGCCCGGCTCCCGGGGAGCACAGATACGCAGTATTTT. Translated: CSARLPGSTDTQYF.

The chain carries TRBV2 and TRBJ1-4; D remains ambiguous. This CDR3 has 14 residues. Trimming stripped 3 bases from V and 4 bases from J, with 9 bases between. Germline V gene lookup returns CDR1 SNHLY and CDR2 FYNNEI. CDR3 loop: CASSESQYNEKLFF. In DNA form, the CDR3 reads TGTGCCAGCAGTGAGTCACAATATAATGAAAAACTGTTTTTT.

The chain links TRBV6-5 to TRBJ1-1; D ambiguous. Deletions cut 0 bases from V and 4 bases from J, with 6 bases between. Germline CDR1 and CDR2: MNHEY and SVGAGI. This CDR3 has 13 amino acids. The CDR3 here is CASSYSWVTEAFF. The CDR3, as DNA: TGTGCCAGCAGTTACTCCTGGGTCACTGAAGCTTTCTTT.

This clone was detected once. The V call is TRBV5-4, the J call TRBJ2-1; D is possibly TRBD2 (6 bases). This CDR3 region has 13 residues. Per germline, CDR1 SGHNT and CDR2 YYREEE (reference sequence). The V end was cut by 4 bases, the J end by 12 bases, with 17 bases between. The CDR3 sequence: CASSTRDSPGQFF. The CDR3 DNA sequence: TGTGCCAGCAGCACCCGGGACTCCCCAGGGCAGTTCTTC. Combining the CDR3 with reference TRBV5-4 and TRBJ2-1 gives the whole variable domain ETGVTQSPTHLIKTRGQQVTLRCSSQSGHNTVSWYQQALGQGPQFIFQYYREEENGRGNFPPRFSGLQFPNYSSELNVNALELDDSALYLCASSTRDSPGQFFGPGTRLTVL.

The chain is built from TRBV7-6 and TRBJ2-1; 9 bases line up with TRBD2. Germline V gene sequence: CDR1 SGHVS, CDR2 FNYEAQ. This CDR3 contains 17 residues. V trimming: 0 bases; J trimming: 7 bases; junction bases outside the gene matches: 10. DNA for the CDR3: TGTGCCAGCAGCTTAGCGGCAGGGCGGGAGGGTCCGAATGAGCAGTTCTTC. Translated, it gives CASSLAAGREGPNEQFF.

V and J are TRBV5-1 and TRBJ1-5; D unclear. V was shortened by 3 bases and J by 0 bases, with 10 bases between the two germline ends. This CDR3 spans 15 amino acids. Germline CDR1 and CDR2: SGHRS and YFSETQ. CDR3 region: CASSSDPNSNQPQHF. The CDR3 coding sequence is TGCGCCAGCAGCTCGGACCCAAATAGCAATCAGCCCCAGCATTTT.

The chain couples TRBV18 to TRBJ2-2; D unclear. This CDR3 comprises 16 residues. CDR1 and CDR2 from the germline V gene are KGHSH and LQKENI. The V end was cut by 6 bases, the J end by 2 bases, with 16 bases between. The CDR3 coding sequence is TGTGCCAGCTCCTCCTTGGATACGCAAAACACCGGGGAGCTGTTTTTT. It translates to CASSSLDTQNTGELFF.